The clone carrying this T cell receptor (beta chain) came up many times. The antigen is unknown. The entry originates in a study of blood T cells in healthy people across ages. Broader study findings: Unsorted PBMC input precluded a conclusive naive versus antigen-experienced comparison.

The CDR3 loop spans 12 amino acids. In germline, CDR1 is SQVTM, CDR2 ANQGSEA. Between the trimmed V and J ends, which lost 7 bases and 2 bases, there was a span of 9 bases. Isolation yielded PBMCs, at least 7 million per sample, in every case. It was with a sample-barcoded 5' primer and a J-beta primer mix that a second PCR of roughly 6 to 12 cycles was run. Each TCR beta cDNA got a 12-nucleotide random molecular identifier. Each CDR3 protein is one row after TCRdb ran MiXCR on the 5' RACE reads. This sample has about 730,000 distinct CDR3 sequences, with around 46% found just once. The gene calls are TRBV29-1 and TRBJ2-1; a weak D match, TRBD2 (5 bases). The specimen sequenced was blood. This sequence was found in a woman aged 60 to 75 in good health. CDR3 nucleotides: TGCAGCGGGGAGATCACCTACAATGAGCAGTTCTTC. It translates to CSGEITYNEQFF.